These 7 T cell receptor beta chains were sequenced from one sample in a study of molecular identifiers for immune sequencing clone quantification. From the PCR reads, TCRdb called clonotypes with MiXCR, one entry per CDR3 protein. The data contain just under 650,000 distinct CDR3 sequences, 20% of them seen just once; the ten biggest clones take up 0.85%. The sample comprised naive CD8+ T cells from blood, with Jurkat cell RNA spiked in. The subset was: FACS-sorted CD8+CD4-CCR7+CD45RA+ naive T cells. The receptors stem from a human donor in good health. Some libraries in this study had Jurkat cell RNA spiked in.

As concerns this clonotype: This may arise from a read error, as a much more abundant clone is one base away. J is TRBJ2-3 and V is TRBV12-3 or TRBV12-4; D unresolved. The V end was cut by 8 bases, the J end by 4 bases, with 16 bases between. The CDR3 sequence is 14 residues long. In nucleotides, the CDR3 is TGTGCCAGCTCGCGGACGGAAGACGCAGATACGCAGTATTTT. It is translated as CASSRTEDADTQYF.

As concerns this clonotype: Mismatch with germline at one junction end may stem from a read error. V gene TRBV30 combines with J gene TRBJ1-4, with D possibly TRBD1 on 5 matching bases. Germline V CDR1 and CDR2: GTSNPN, SVGIG (reference sequence). The CDR3 is 15 residues long. The CDR3 DNA reads as TGTGCCTGGGGTGTTAGGGGACCTTTAAATGAAAAACTGTTTTTT. Amino acids: CAWGVRGPLNEKLFF.

There are many counts of this clonotype. The chain carries TRBV2 and TRBJ2-1; D gene ambiguous. There are 14 residues in the CDR3. V was trimmed by 0 bases and J by 1 base, leaving 4 bases between them. CDR1 and CDR2 from the germline V gene are SNHLY and FYNNEI. DNA of the CDR3: TGTGCCAGCAGTGAAGCACCTTCCTACAATGAGCAGTTCTTC. Amino acids: CASSEAPSYNEQFF.

The table lists this clonotype with many counts. The V gene is TRBV12-3 or TRBV12-4, the J gene TRBJ1-3, with 8 bases matching TRBD1. This CDR3 comprises 13 residues. V was clipped by 6 bases and J by 8 bases; unmatched bases: 6. This CDR3 reads CASSPGQGDTIYF. CDR3 nucleotides: TGTGCCAGCAGCCCCGGACAGGGAGACACCATATATTTT.

Turning to this clonotype: A read error may account for a junction end that differs from germline. The chain uses TRBV5-6 and TRBJ1-2; tentative D call: TRBD1 (5 bases). CDR1 SGHDT and CDR2 YYEEEE come from the germline V gene. The CDR3 spans 15 residues. CDR3 bases: TGTGCCAGCAGCTTGGAAGGGGTAGCTAACTATGGCCACACCTTC. Its translation: CASSLEGVANYGHTF.

This clonotype was recorded many times. The chain employs TRBV28 and TRBJ2-7; 8 positions agree with TRBD2. Germline trimming cut 6 bases from V and 2 bases from J; bases unmatched to any gene: 15. Germline V CDR1 and CDR2: MDHEN, SYDVKM. The CDR3 has 17 residues. CDR3 nucleotides: TGTGCCAGCAGACCAGTGGGCGGGAGGCAGTTCACCTACGAGCAGTACTTC. Amino acid sequence: CASRPVGGRQFTYEQYF. Full variable domain (outside the CDR3, taken from reference TRBV28 and TRBJ2-7): DVKVTQSSRYLVKRTGEKVFLECVQDMDHENMFWYRQDPGLGLRLIYFSYDVKMKEKGDIPEGYSVSREKKERFSLILESASTNQTSMYLCASRPVGGRQFTYEQYFGPGTRLTVT.

This clonotype was seen at least ten times. This chain links TRBV25-1 with TRBJ1-1; 8 bases map to TRBD1. The CDR3 consists of 13 residues. Germline values: CDR1 MGHDK, CDR2 SYGVNS. Trimming took 7 bases from V and 3 from J; bases not matched to a gene: 4. The CDR3 spells CASIGTGYTEAFF. As DNA, the CDR3 is TGTGCCAGCATCGGGACAGGCTACACTGAAGCTTTCTTT.